This T cell receptor beta chain was retrieved from a study of cytomegalovirus exposure and HLA in healthy donors (dated by TCRdb to 2016 to 2017). Some background on the complete study: A later analysis indicated that the 120 or so validation repertoires were generated on the platform also employed for the roughly 650 repertoires of the first cohort. A separate validation cohort of 90 to 150 different subjects was used in addition to the roughly 720-subject first cohort. To predict cytomegalovirus infection status, the study combined high-throughput TCR immunosequencing, statistical association of individual TCRs with disease status, and machine learning. The study was designed to test whether signatures of past pathogen exposure could be identified by cataloging public T cell receptors. General conclusions and limits of the study: It was suggested by the authors that the approach could potentially be generalized to other disease states and immunological phenotypes. A later analysis had no HLA typing for the validation cohort, so co-occurrence there was scored across all 120 repertoires. Across donors, most TCR sequences were observed very rarely, whereas some public TCRs were present in many individuals. A few of the identified cytomegalovirus-associated TCR beta chains were confirmed in vitro to be specific for cytomegalovirus antigens. In both the original and validation cohorts, the classifier was reported to diagnose cytomegalovirus status with high specificity and sensitivity. Subsequent analysis determined that TCRs grouped into clusters in the first cohort also showed a tendency toward co-occurrence across the roughly 130 validation repertoires, and 85% to 95% of cluster scores exceeded 0. The study listed 164 TCR beta chains as associated with cytomegalovirus.

The donors were included in the validation cohort of 130 or so subjects, a group kept apart from the approximately 700-subject first cohort. Its CDR3 holds 15 amino acids, cysteine through phenylalanine. The DNA shown is the 45-base CDR3, in frame from base 1. Trimming at the junction amounts to 1 base on V and 8 bases on J, and the germline ends lie 13 bases apart. CDR1 SGHDT and CDR2 YYEEEE are derived from the germline V gene. Notes on this clone: Its antigen target is currently unknown. The input lacks base qualities; no much larger clone sits a single base away.

The method was the immunoSEQ multiplex PCR assay. Concerning the study's data processing: A statistical classification framework was developed to diagnose cytomegalovirus status using the catalog of TCR beta chain sequences. TCRdb took this table from immuneACCESS and kept in-frame rearrangements with V and J called. Such tables lack part of the clones; where checked against another copy, unresolved V genes explain under half of the gap, and the rest is unexplained. V, J and clone size are taken as reported in that table, and D and trimming were inferred from the DNA itself. Recorded for this sample are over 85,000 clones; about 92% of them occurred a single time. Approximately 1.9% of the sample is in the top ten clones.

Here the chain combines TRBV5-6 and TRBJ1-6; possibly the D gene is TRBD1, per 5 matching bases. This clonotype was obtained from a woman aged 18-35 years in good health and CMV-seronegative. Material: PBMCs. The CDR3 amino acid sequence is: CASSLSREGYSPLHF. The DNA is TGTGCCAGCAGCTTGTCAAGGGAGGGGTATTCACCCCTCCACTTT.